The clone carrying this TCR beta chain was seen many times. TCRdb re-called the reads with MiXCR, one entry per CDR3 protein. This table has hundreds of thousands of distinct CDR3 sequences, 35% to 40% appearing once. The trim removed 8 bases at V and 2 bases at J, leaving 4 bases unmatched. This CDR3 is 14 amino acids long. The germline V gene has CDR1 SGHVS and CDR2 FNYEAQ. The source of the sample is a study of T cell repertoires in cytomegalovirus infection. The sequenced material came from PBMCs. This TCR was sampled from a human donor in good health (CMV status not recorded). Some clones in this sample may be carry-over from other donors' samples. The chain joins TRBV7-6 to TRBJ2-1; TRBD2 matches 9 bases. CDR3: CASVSGSTYNEQFF. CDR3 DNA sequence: TGTGCCAGCGTTAGCGGGAGTACCTACAATGAGCAGTTCTTC.